Each of the 18 T cell receptor beta chains below was sequenced from the same sample in a study of cytomegalovirus exposure and HLA in healthy donors. With 60 Vbeta and 13 Jbeta primers, the PCR was carried out. Method: immunoSEQ multiplex PCR; TCRdb's copy keeps in-frame clones and lacks some. There are about 150,000 clones in the sample; roughly 80% occur only once, and about 4.1% lies in the top ten. Input material: PBMCs. All receptors derive from a woman between 40 and 50 years old in good health and CMV-seropositive.

This chain connects TRBV19 to TRBJ1-5; D unclear. The CDR3 totals 14 residues. Trimming removed 7 bases from V and 0 bases from J, with 10 bases in between. CDR1 and CDR2 (germline): LNHDA, SQIVND (reference sequence). The CDR3 is CASNGFSSNQPQHF. CDR3 DNA: TGTGCCAGTAACGGGTTTTCTAGCAATCAGCCCCAGCATTTT.

V and J are TRBV7-8 and TRBJ2-7, with TRBD2 matching 11 bases. The germline CDR1 and CDR2 sequences are SGHVS and FQNEAQ. CDR3 length: 18 amino acids. V trimming: 0 bases; J trimming: 4 bases; junction bases outside the gene matches: 11. CDR3 protein: CASSLASRTGLAAYEQYF. The CDR3 nucleotides are TGTGCCAGCAGCTTAGCTTCACGCACGGGACTAGCGGCTTACGAGCAGTACTTC.

This chain connects TRBV6-5 to TRBJ2-7; D possibly corresponds to TRBD1 (7 bases). From germline, CDR1 is MNHEY and CDR2 SVGAGI. V lost 2 bases and J lost 6, with 14 bases in between. The CDR3 loop spans 14 amino acids. CDR3 residues: CASSYIGGGGEQYF. The DNA for the CDR3 is TGTGCCAGCAGTTACATCGGAGGGGGCGGCGAGCAGTACTTC.

The chain has TRBV18 and TRBJ2-2; 12 nucleotides line up with TRBD1. The CDR3 sequence is 15 residues long. In germline, CDR1 is KGHSH, CDR2 LQKENI. The ends lost 3 bases at V and 6 bases at J; junction bases unmatched: 2. The DNA for the CDR3 is TGTGCCAGCTCACCGGGACAGGGGGCGGCCGGGGAGCTGTTTTTT. It is translated as CASSPGQGAAGELFF.

This clone was detected once. The rearrangement joins TRBV6-5 to TRBJ1-2; D call uncertain. The CDR3 is 13 amino acids. Deletions cut 6 bases from V and 5 bases from J, with 13 bases between. Germline-derived CDR1 and CDR2 are MNHEY and SVGAGI. CDR3 coding DNA: TGTGCCAGCAGCCTGACTGCGAATTATGGCTACACCTTC. Translating gives CASSLTANYGYTF.

The chain employs TRBV5-4 and TRBJ2-2; TRBD1 agrees at 8 bases. Per the germline V gene, CDR1 is SGHNT and CDR2 is YYREEE (reference sequence). The V segment lost 0 bases and the J segment 5 bases; nucleotides outside the gene matches: 6. The CDR3 covers 16 residues. The DNA for the CDR3 is TGTGCCAGCAGCTTGGATCCAGGGGGCCGAACCGGGGAGCTGTTTTTT. It translates to CASSLDPGGRTGELFF.

J is TRBJ2-1 and V is TRBV2; D might be TRBD1 (5 bases). CDR3 length equals 12 residues. Between the trimmed V and J ends, which lost 6 bases and 4 bases, there was a span of 7 bases. Germline CDR1 and CDR2: SNHLY and FYNNEI. CDR3 sequence reads: CASSSGYNEQFF. Written as DNA, the CDR3 is TGTGCCAGCAGCTCAGGGTACAATGAGCAGTTCTTC.

The chain employs TRBV19 and TRBJ2-7; 9 bases match TRBD2. This CDR3 contains 13 residues. The J segment lost 4 bases and the V segment lost 9 bases, leaving 7 bases of the junction unmatched. Germline V gives CDR1 LNHDA, CDR2 SQIVND (reference sequence). The CDR3 protein is CASSLSGRYEQYF. In DNA, the CDR3 is TGTGCCAGCAGCTTGAGCGGGAGGTACGAGCAGTACTTC.

This chain uses TRBV30 with TRBJ2-3; tentative D call: TRBD1 (5 bases). Deletions cut 5 bases from V and 3 bases from J, with 9 bases between. CDR3 length: 12 amino acids. The germline V gene encodes CDR1 GTSNPN and CDR2 SVGIG (reference sequence). The CDR3 loop is CAWDSPTDTQYF. CDR3 nucleotide sequence: TGTGCCTGGGACAGTCCAACAGATACGCAGTATTTT.

This rearrangement joins TRBV6-5 to TRBJ2-1; TRBD2 matches 7 bases. J was trimmed by 6 bases and V by 1 base; bases with no gene match: 9. Germline lookup yields CDR1 MNHEY and CDR2 SVGAGI. This CDR3 spans 16 amino acids. DNA of the CDR3: TGTGCCAGCAGTTACTATTTCGGCGGGGGTGTCAATGAGCAGTTCTTC. Translated: CASSYYFGGGVNEQFF.

This clone occurred once. The chain combines TRBV5-1 with TRBJ2-7; D call uncertain. Germline V gene sequence: CDR1 SGHRS, CDR2 YFSETQ. The CDR3 runs to 13 residues. Trimming stripped 0 bases from V and 3 bases from J, with 7 bases between. CDR3 sequence (DNA): TGCGCCAGCAGCTTGGGCAGGCTCTACGAGCAGTACTTC. Its protein is CASSLGRLYEQYF.

This clone came up once. The sample has other DNA sequences that encode this CDR3 too. The chain is built from TRBV6-5 and TRBJ2-3; TRBD2 agrees at 11 bases. Trimming removed 6 bases from V and 2 bases from J; junction bases left unmatched: 4. From germline, CDR1 is MNHEY and CDR2 SVGAGI. The CDR3 has 15 amino acids. The CDR3, as DNA: TGTGCCAGCAGCCCACTAGCGGGGGCCACAGATACGCAGTATTTT. This gives the protein CASSPLAGATDTQYF.

The rearrangement uses TRBV7-2 and TRBJ1-5, with a tentative D call TRBD1 (6 bases). Germline loops: CDR1 SGHTA, CDR2 FQGNSA. The V end was cut by 5 bases, the J end by 3 bases, with 14 bases between. The length of the CDR3 is 15 residues. The CDR3 nucleotides are TGTGCCAGCAGCCTCGACCGGGACAACAATCAGCCCCAGCATTTT. Encoded protein: CASSLDRDNNQPQHF.

This clone appeared a single time. This sequence joins TRBV28 and TRBJ2-5; 12 nucleotides align to TRBD1. Germline values: CDR1 MDHEN, CDR2 SYDVKM. The CDR3 has 15 amino acids. The junction had 6 bases not matched to a gene; V was cut back by 6 bases and J by 4 bases. CDR3 loop: CASRGQGARRETQYF. The CDR3, as DNA: TGTGCCAGCAGGGGACAGGGGGCGAGGCGAGAGACCCAGTACTTC.

The chain carries TRBV7-8 and TRBJ2-2; D gene ambiguous. This CDR3 has 12 amino acids. Looked up from germline, CDR1 is SGHVS and CDR2 is FQNEAQ. V was trimmed by 6 bases and J by 6 bases, leaving 8 bases between them. CDR3 nucleotides: TGTGCCAGCAGACTCATTCCCGGGGAGCTGTTTTTT. This codes for CASRLIPGELFF.

The rearrangement links TRBV30 to TRBJ2-3; TRBD1 might be the D (5 bases). Germline V gene sequence: CDR1 GTSNPN, CDR2 SVGIG (reference sequence). The length of the CDR3 is 15 residues. Trimming took off 1 base at V and 0 bases at J, with 11 bases between the two ends. CDR3 region: CAWSGGARSTDTQYF. CDR3 coding DNA: TGTGCCTGGAGTGGTGGGGCCCGTAGCACAGATACGCAGTATTTT.

The count of this clone is one. The chain is built from TRBV28 and TRBJ1-2, with D unresolved. This CDR3 contains 13 residues. Germline lookup yields CDR1 MDHEN and CDR2 SYDVKM. Trimming cost V 5 bases and J 4 bases, with 11 bases left between them. CDR3 loop: CASSQGASYGYTF. CDR3 nucleotide sequence: TGTGCCAGCAGTCAAGGAGCGAGCTATGGCTACACCTTC.

The table lists this clone with a few counts. The rearrangement links TRBV11-3 to TRBJ2-7; 10 nucleotides agree with TRBD1. The trim removed 5 bases at V and 6 bases at J, leaving 10 bases unmatched. The CDR3 is 15 amino acids. Germline CDR1 and CDR2: SGHNT and YENEEA. The DNA of the CDR3 is TGTGCCAGCAGCCCCGCCGGGACAGGGGCGGCCGAGCAGTACTTC. This gives the protein CASSPAGTGAAEQYF.